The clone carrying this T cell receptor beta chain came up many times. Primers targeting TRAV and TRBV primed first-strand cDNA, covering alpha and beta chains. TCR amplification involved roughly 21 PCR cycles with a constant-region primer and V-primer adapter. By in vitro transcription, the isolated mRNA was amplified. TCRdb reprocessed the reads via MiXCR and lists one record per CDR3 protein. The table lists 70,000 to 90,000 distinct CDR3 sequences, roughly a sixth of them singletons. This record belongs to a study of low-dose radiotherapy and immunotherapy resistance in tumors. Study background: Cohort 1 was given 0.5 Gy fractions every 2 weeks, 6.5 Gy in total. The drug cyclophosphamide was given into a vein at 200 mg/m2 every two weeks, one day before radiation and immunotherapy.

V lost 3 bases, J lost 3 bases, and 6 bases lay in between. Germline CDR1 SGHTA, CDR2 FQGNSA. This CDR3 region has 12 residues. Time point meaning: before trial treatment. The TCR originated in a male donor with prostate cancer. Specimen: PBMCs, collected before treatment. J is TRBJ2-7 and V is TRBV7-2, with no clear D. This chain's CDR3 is CASSFRNYEQYF. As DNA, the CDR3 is TGTGCCAGCAGCTTTCGAAACTACGAGCAGTACTTC.